This T cell receptor (beta chain) comes out of a study of PD-1 blockade in classical Hodgkin lymphoma. Patients all relapsed after autologous stem cell transplantation, and there was variation in brentuximab vedotin exposure. Best responses included complete response and partial response; otherwise, the best response was progressive disease. Germline loops: CDR1 MNHNS, CDR2 SASEGT. The CDR3 extends over 14 amino acids. The V end lost 5 bases, the J end lost 2 bases, and 13 bases lay between the germline ends. This table comes from immunoSEQ multiplex PCR, and its TCRdb copy is limited to in-frame clones, with some not included. This table has about 97,000 clones, roughly 84% appearing once.

The origin of this receptor is a human donor with classical Hodgkin lymphoma. This chain links TRBV6-1 with TRBJ2-7; no clear D gene. This material consisted of peripheral blood mononuclear cells (PBMCs), taken at baseline. CDR3 protein: CASSLTPGAYEQYF. The CDR3 nucleotides read TGTGCCAGCAGTTTGACCCCCGGAGCCTACGAGCAGTACTTC.